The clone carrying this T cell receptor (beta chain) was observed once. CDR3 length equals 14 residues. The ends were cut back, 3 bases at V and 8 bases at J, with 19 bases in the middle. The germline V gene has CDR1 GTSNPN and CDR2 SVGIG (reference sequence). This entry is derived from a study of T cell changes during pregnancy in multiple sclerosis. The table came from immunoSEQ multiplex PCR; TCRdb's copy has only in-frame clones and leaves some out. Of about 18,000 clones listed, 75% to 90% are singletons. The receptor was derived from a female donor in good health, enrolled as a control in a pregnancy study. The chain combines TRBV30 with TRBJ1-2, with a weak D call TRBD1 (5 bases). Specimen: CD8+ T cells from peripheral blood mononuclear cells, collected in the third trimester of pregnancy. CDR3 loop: CAWSEGRGLEGYTF. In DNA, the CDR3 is TGTGCCTGGAGCGAGGGCCGGGGACTAGAAGGCTACACCTTC. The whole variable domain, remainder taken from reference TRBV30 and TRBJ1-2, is SQTIHQWPATLVQPVGSPLSLECTVEGTSNPNLYWYRQAAGRGLQLLFYSVGIGQISSEVPQNLSASRPQDRQFILSSKKLLLSDSGFYLCAWSEGRGLEGYTFGSGTRLTVV.